This T cell receptor (beta chain) came from a study of shared clonotypes between healthy human individuals. Clones were read by immunoSEQ multiplex PCR, and TCRdb kept only the in-frame ones, dropping some. The table shows roughly 700,000 clones, with around 90% occurring only once. The germline V gene encodes CDR1 SGHRS and CDR2 YFSETQ. Between the trimmed V and J ends, which lost 5 bases and 7 bases, there was a span of 18 bases. The CDR3 runs to 14 residues. The J gene is TRBJ1-2, the V gene TRBV5-1; no reliable D call. The clonotype originates from a man younger than 35 in good health. Some clones in this sample may be carry-over from other donors' samples. The specimen was memory CD8+ T cells from PBMCs. Subset defined: CD45RO+ cells pooled with CCR7-negative TemRA cells. CDR3 residues: CASRSERERSGYTF. In DNA, the CDR3 is TGCGCCAGCAGGTCAGAGAGGGAGCGGTCTGGCTACACCTTC. The variable domain in full, with the rest retrieved from reference TRBV5-1 and TRBJ1-2, is KAGVTQTPRYLIKTRGQQVTLSCSPISGHRSVSWYQQTPGQGLQFLFEYFSETQRNKGNFPGRFSGRQFSNSRSEMNVSTLELGDSALYLCASRSERERSGYTFGSGTRLTVV.